A single sample is the source of the 16 T cell receptor beta chains below, sequenced in a study of cytomegalovirus exposure and HLA in healthy donors (dated by TCRdb to the late 2010s). The library was obtained by the immunoSEQ multiplex PCR assay. The multiplex PCR relied on a mix of 60 forward primers for TCR Vbeta segments and 13 reverse primers for TCR Jbeta segments. Sourced from immuneACCESS, this table was stored by TCRdb with only in-frame sequences that have V and J called. A share of the clones is absent; for the studies checked, an unresolved V gene accounts for under half, and the remainder has no known explanation. The sample data list some 220,000 clones, and about 80% of these were observed just once. 0.58% of the sample is taken by the ten largest. The sample consisted of PBMCs. The receptors were sampled from a middle-aged woman in good health and CMV-seronegative.

The chain links TRBV7-9 to TRBJ2-1; 7 bases map to TRBD1. There are 17 residues in the CDR3. Germline lookup yields CDR1 SEHNR and CDR2 FQNEAQ (reference sequence). Unmatched junction bases numbered 6, after V lost 1 base and J lost 0 bases. The chain's CDR3 is CASSLGLRDSSYNEQFF. The DNA of the CDR3 is TGTGCCAGCAGCTTAGGACTCCGGGACAGCTCCTACAATGAGCAGTTCTTC.

The chain joins TRBV9 to TRBJ2-1; 14 bases align to TRBD2. The CDR3 runs to 15 residues. Germline V gene data show CDR1 as SGDLS and CDR2 as YYNGEE. V was clipped by 4 bases and J by 9 bases; unmatched bases: 6. This chain's CDR3 is CASSIETSGGGEQFF. CDR3 nucleotides: TGTGCCAGCAGCATCGAGACTAGCGGGGGGGGTGAGCAGTTCTTC.

The chain recombines TRBV5-1 with TRBJ2-3, with 9 bases identical to TRBD1. The CDR3 spans 17 residues. From germline, CDR1 is SGHRS and CDR2 YFSETQ. J lost 10 bases, V lost 5 bases, and 20 bases had no gene match. In nucleotides, the CDR3 is TGCGCCAGCAGTTTAGCTGGACCGGGACAGGGCCTCTCTGCGCAGTATTTT. Protein product: CASSLAGPGQGLSAQYF.

For the CDR3, the DNA is TGTGCCATCAGTGTCCTAACACCGGGTTATGGCTACACCTTC. Amino acid sequence: CAISVLTPGYGYTF. The chain uses TRBV10-3 and TRBJ1-2; D is ambiguous. Germline CDR1 is ENHRY and CDR2 is SYGVKD. CDR3 length: 14 residues. The germline V and J ends were trimmed by 4 bases and 5 bases, with 14 bases remaining between them.

V usage is TRBV11-3 and J usage is TRBJ2-3, with TRBD2 matching over 12 bases. CDR1 is SGHNT, CDR2 YENEEA, per germline. V shed 1 base and J 0 bases; nucleotides not matched to a gene: 8. This CDR3 is built from 19 residues. The CDR3 loop is CASSLVASSGGASTDTQYF. The CDR3 nucleotides read TGTGCCAGCAGCTTAGTTGCGTCTAGCGGGGGGGCTAGCACAGATACGCAGTATTTT.

V gene TRBV7-8 combines with J gene TRBJ1-6; 7 bases align to TRBD1. J lost 0 bases, V lost 5 bases, and 13 bases had no gene match. Germline-derived CDR1 and CDR2 are SGHVS and FQNEAQ. The CDR3 totals 19 residues. CDR3: CASSRLGQRGSSYNSPLHF. As DNA, the CDR3 is TGTGCCAGCAGCCGGTTGGGACAGCGTGGGAGCTCCTATAATTCACCCCTCCACTTT. Using reference TRBV7-8 and TRBJ1-6 for the parts outside the CDR3, the full variable domain is GAGVSQSPRYKVAKRGQDVALRCDPISGHVSLFWYQQALGQGPEFLTYFQNEAQLDKSGLPSDRFFAERPEGSVSTLKIQRTQQEDSAVYLCASSRLGQRGSSYNSPLHFGNGTRLTVT.

J is TRBJ2-3 and V is TRBV9; 8 bases fit TRBD1. The CDR3 runs to 15 residues. J was trimmed by 1 base and V by 0 bases; bases with no gene match: 1. CDR1 is SGDLS and CDR2 is YYNGEE in the germline V gene. CDR3 DNA sequence: TGTGCCAGCAGCGTAGGACAGGGGCGCACAGATACGCAGTATTTT. Translated: CASSVGQGRTDTQYF. Supplemented by reference TRBV9 and TRBJ2-3, the full variable domain reads DSGVTQTPKHLITATGQRVTLRCSPRSGDLSVYWYQQSLDQGLQFLIQYYNGEERAKGNILERFSAQQFPDLHSELNLSSLELGDSALYFCASSVGQGRTDTQYFGPGTRLTVL.

The chain links TRBV5-1 to TRBJ1-1; 11 positions match TRBD1. The CDR3 length is 15 residues. Trimming cost V 4 bases and J 1 base; bases outside gene matches: 3. Germline values: CDR1 SGHRS, CDR2 YFSETQ. The CDR3 loop is CASSPDRGRNTEAFF. The CDR3 DNA follows: TGCGCCAGCAGCCCGGACAGGGGGCGGAACACTGAAGCTTTCTTT.

V and J are TRBV5-1 and TRBJ1-1, with 8 bases that match TRBD1. CDR1 and CDR2 (germline): SGHRS, YFSETQ. The CDR3 loop spans 16 amino acids. The V and J ends lost 4 bases and 3 bases, in that order; junction bases with no gene match: 11. The CDR3 nucleotides read TGCGCCAGCAGCCCCTCCCTCAGGGGGCCGGACACTGAAGCTTTCTTT. It translates to CASSPSLRGPDTEAFF.

The chain joins TRBV9 to TRBJ2-3, with 7 bases identical to TRBD1. After removal of 2 bases from V and 2 bases from J, the junction contained 8 bases not matched to a gene. The CDR3 is made up of 16 amino acids. The germline V gene has CDR1 SGDLS and CDR2 YYNGEE. CDR3 amino acids: CASSVRTGAFTDTQYF. The DNA for the CDR3 is TGTGCCAGCAGCGTCCGGACAGGAGCTTTCACAGATACGCAGTATTTT.

The rearrangement links TRBV30 to TRBJ2-2; perhaps TRBD1 as D (5 bases). CDR3 length: 14 amino acids. Deletions cut 3 bases from V and 1 base from J, with 9 bases between. Germline V gene data show CDR1 as GTSNPN and CDR2 as SVGIG (reference sequence). The CDR3 DNA sequence: TGTGCCTGGAGAGACAGAAGGAACACCGGGGAGCTGTTTTTT. Protein: CAWRDRRNTGELFF.

The V and J genes are TRBV7-6 and TRBJ2-5, with unresolved D. V lost 5 bases and J 9 bases, leaving 19 bases between the germline ends. The germline CDR1 and CDR2 sequences are SGHVS and FNYEAQ. There are 14 residues in the CDR3. The CDR3 here is CASSPTDGFLSQYF. CDR3 DNA: TGTGCCAGCAGCCCAACCGACGGGTTCCTGTCCCAGTACTTC.

V is TRBV29-1 and J is TRBJ1-2, with 8 nucleotides matching TRBD1. The germline CDR1 and CDR2 sequences are SQVTM and ANQGSEA. The J segment lost 7 bases and the V segment lost 6 bases, leaving 10 bases of the junction unmatched. The CDR3 sequence is 13 residues long. CDR3 protein: CSVTGGADIGYTF. In DNA, the CDR3 is TGCAGCGTCACAGGGGGGGCGGATATTGGCTACACCTTC.

V gene TRBV7-6 combines with J gene TRBJ2-7; possibly TRBD1 for D (5 bases). The CDR3 contains 17 residues. CDR1 is SGHVS, CDR2 FNYEAQ, per germline. V was trimmed by 0 bases and J by 6 bases, leaving 21 bases between them. CDR3 region: CASSLARGTGFVSEQYF. As DNA, the CDR3 is TGTGCCAGCAGCTTAGCTAGGGGAACAGGATTCGTCTCCGAGCAGTACTTC.

The chain carries TRBV6-1 and TRBJ1-1; D possibly corresponds to TRBD1 (6 bases). Trimming removed 5 bases at V and 1 base at J, with 11 bases between. The CDR3 is 14 amino acids. Germline values: CDR1 MNHNS, CDR2 SASEGT. CDR3 loop: CASSFPGQNTEAFF. CDR3 coding DNA: TGTGCCAGCAGTTTTCCGGGACAGAACACTGAAGCTTTCTTT.

The chain couples TRBV6-6 to TRBJ2-7, with 7 bases lining up with TRBD2. J was trimmed by 4 bases and V by 5 bases; bases with no gene match: 11. Germline CDR1 MNHNY, CDR2 SVGAGI (reference sequence). This CDR3 region has 15 residues. The CDR3 bases are TGTGCCAGCAGTCCCCGGGAGGAGTACAGGTACGAGCAGTACTTC. Encoded protein: CASSPREEYRYEQYF.